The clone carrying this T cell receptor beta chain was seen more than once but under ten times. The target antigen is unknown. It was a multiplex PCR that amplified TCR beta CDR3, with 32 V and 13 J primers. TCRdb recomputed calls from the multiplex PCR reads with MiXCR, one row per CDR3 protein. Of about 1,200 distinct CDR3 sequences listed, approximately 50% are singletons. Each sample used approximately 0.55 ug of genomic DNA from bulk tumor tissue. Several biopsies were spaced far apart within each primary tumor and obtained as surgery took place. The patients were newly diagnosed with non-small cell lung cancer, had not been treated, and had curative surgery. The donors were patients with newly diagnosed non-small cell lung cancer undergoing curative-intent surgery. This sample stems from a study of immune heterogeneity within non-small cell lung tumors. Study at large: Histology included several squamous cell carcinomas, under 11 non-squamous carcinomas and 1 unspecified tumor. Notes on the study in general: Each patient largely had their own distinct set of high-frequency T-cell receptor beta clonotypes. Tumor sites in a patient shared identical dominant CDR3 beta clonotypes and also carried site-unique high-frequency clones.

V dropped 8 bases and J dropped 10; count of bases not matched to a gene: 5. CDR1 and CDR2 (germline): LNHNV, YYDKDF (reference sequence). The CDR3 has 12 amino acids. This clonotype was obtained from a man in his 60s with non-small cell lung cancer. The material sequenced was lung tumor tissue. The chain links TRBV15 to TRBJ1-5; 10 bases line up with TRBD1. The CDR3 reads CATRGQGSPQHF. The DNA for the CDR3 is TGTGCCACCCGGGGACAGGGGTCACCCCAGCATTTT.